This is a list of T cell receptor beta chains from one sample in a study of beta chain features in type 1 diabetes. Assay: immunoSEQ multiplex PCR; the TCRdb copy retains only in-frame clones and omits some. The repertoire holds over 500,000 clones, with 15% to 17% as singletons. Sequenced input: naive CD4+ T cells from blood. The receptor set was obtained from a man younger than 35 in good health. Both conserved end residues are part of each CDR3. The order of the fields is J gene, D gene, V gene, clone size, CDR3 DNA, CDR3 protein. D genes are given only for firm matches. Where a row states a size, it is once, few, many or the class of an expanded clone; other rows omit it.

J: TRBJ2-1
D: .
V: TRBV5-1
size: .
DNA: TGCGCCAGCAGCTTCGGGACAAGCGGAAACAATGAGCAGTTCTTC
CDR3: CASSFGTSGNNEQFF

J: TRBJ2-1
D: TRBD2
V: TRBV11-2
size: few
DNA: TGTGCCAGCGGCGAGCGGGGGGGCCTACATGAGCAGTTCTTC
CDR3: CASGERGGLHEQFF

J: TRBJ2-1
D: .
V: TRBV5-4
size: few
DNA: TGTGCCAGCAGCGACAGGAGCTCCTACAATGAGCAGTTCTTC
CDR3: CASSDRSSYNEQFF

J: TRBJ2-6
D: .
V: TRBV5-1
size: few
DNA: TGCGCCAGCAGCTCCCCCTTCCAGGGTGGGGCCAACGTCCTGACTTTC
CDR3: CASSSPFQGGANVLTF

J: TRBJ2-1
D: TRBD1
V: TRBV11-1
size: .
DNA: TGTGCCAGCAGCATCAGACAGGGTCAAAATGAGCAGTTCTTC
CDR3: CASSIRQGQNEQFF

J: TRBJ2-1
D: .
V: TRBV11-1
size: .
DNA: TGTGCCAGCAGCTTAGGCCCAGGCCCCTACAATGAGCAGTTCTTC
CDR3: CASSLGPGPYNEQFF

J: TRBJ2-1
D: .
V: TRBV6-5
size: few
DNA: TGTGCCAGCAGTTACTCGTCCACTCCCAGGTACAATGAGCAGTTCTTC
CDR3: CASSYSSTPRYNEQFF

J: TRBJ1-6
D: .
V: TRBV5-1
size: few
DNA: TGCGCCAGCAGCTCGACAGCGTTCAATTCACCCCTCCACTTT
CDR3: CASSSTAFNSPLHF

J: TRBJ2-1
D: .
V: TRBV6-6
size: .
DNA: TGTGCCAGCAGTCCCCCCGCTTTCAGGTCCTACAATGAGCAGTTCTTC
CDR3: CASSPPAFRSYNEQFF

J: TRBJ2-1
D: TRBD2
V: TRBV11-3
size: .
DNA: TGTGCCAGCAGCCTACTAGCGGGAGGAGAACAGTTCTTC
CDR3: CASSLLAGGEQFF

J: TRBJ2-7
D: .
V: TRBV29-1
size: few
DNA: TGCAGCGTAGAACATGGCGACGAGCAGTACTTC
CDR3: CSVEHGDEQYF

J: TRBJ2-3
D: .
V: TRBV9
size: .
DNA: TGTGCCAGCAGCGTGGGCTATATCACAGATACGCAGTATTTT
CDR3: CASSVGYITDTQYF

J: TRBJ1-1
D: TRBD1
V: TRBV18
size: .
DNA: TGTGCCAGCTCACGGGACAGGGTCACTGAAGCTTTCTTT
CDR3: CASSRDRVTEAFF

J: TRBJ2-7
D: TRBD1
V: TRBV7-2
size: .
DNA: TGTGCCAGCAGTTCCGGGACAGGGTATCGCGAGCAGTACTTC
CDR3: CASSSGTGYREQYF

J: TRBJ1-2
D: .
V: TRBV7-6
size: .
DNA: TGTGCCAGCAGCTTAGAGGGGACCACTAACTATGGCTACACCTTC
CDR3: CASSLEGTTNYGYTF

J: TRBJ1-1
D: TRBD1
V: TRBV4-3
size: .
DNA: TGCGCCAGCAGCCACAGGGGGTTCACGGGGCGGGAACAAGCTTTCTTT
CDR3: CASSHRGFTGREQAFF

J: TRBJ2-4
D: TRBD1
V: TRBV11-2
size: .
DNA: TGTGCCAGCAGCCCGGACAGGGGGCTCGCCATTCAGTACTTC
CDR3: CASSPDRGLAIQYF

J: TRBJ2-2
D: TRBD1
V: TRBV18
size: few
DNA: TGTGCCAGCTCACCAGATACGACAGGGACCGGGGAGCTGTTTTTT
CDR3: CASSPDTTGTGELFF

J: TRBJ1-1
D: TRBD1
V: TRBV18
size: few
DNA: TGTGCCAGCTCACCACGACGGGTGACAGGGGGCTTTTCTGAAGCTTTCTTT
CDR3: CASSPRRVTGGFSEAFF

J: TRBJ1-3
D: .
V: TRBV18
size: few
DNA: TGTGCCAGCTCACCGCGGGTGTCTGGAAACACCATATATTTT
CDR3: CASSPRVSGNTIYF

J: TRBJ1-1
D: .
V: TRBV7-2
size: few
DNA: TGTGCCAGCAGCTTAGCCGGGACACCGAACACTGAAGCTTTCTTT
CDR3: CASSLAGTPNTEAFF

J: TRBJ2-7
D: .
V: TRBV20-1
size: .
DNA: TGCAGTGCTTGGGATTACGAGCAGTACTTC
CDR3: CSAWDYEQYF

J: TRBJ1-1
D: .
V: TRBV5-4
size: .
DNA: TGTGCCAGCAGCTCAACGGGGGGCAACACTGAAGCTTTCTTT
CDR3: CASSSTGGNTEAFF

J: TRBJ2-7
D: .
V: TRBV29-1
size: few
DNA: TGCAGCGTTACTGCCGGGTCTGTTACCTACGAGCAGTACTTC
CDR3: CSVTAGSVTYEQYF

J: TRBJ2-7
D: .
V: TRBV25-1
size: few
DNA: TGTGCCAGCAGTGAACTTACCCACTACGAGCAGTACTTC
CDR3: CASSELTHYEQYF

J: TRBJ2-5
D: .
V: TRBV7-8
size: .
DNA: TGTGCCAGCAGCGCGGACCTACGGACCCAGTACTTC
CDR3: CASSADLRTQYF

J: TRBJ1-1
D: .
V: TRBV27
size: .
DNA: TGTGCCAGCAGTCCGCAGGGGCGGACTGAAGCTTTCTTT
CDR3: CASSPQGRTEAFF

J: TRBJ2-5
D: .
V: TRBV18
size: .
DNA: TGTGCCAGCTCACGGGGGCTACAAGAGACCCAGTACTTC
CDR3: CASSRGLQETQYF

J: TRBJ1-1
D: .
V: TRBV9
size: .
DNA: TGTGCCAGCAGCGTAGGGGCAAGGATTGCGAACACTGAAGCTTTCTTT
CDR3: CASSVGARIANTEAFF

J: TRBJ1-1
D: .
V: TRBV6-1
size: .
DNA: TGTGCCAGCAGTCAGGGAAACACTGAAGCTTTCTTT
CDR3: CASSQGNTEAFF

J: TRBJ1-2
D: .
V: TRBV6-5
size: .
DNA: TGTGCCAGCAGTTCGGTGCGTGGCTACACCTTC
CDR3: CASSSVRGYTF

J: TRBJ1-2
D: TRBD1
V: TRBV29-1
size: few
DNA: TGCAGCGTTTTACTCCTGACAGGGGGCCTCTATGGCTACACCTTC
CDR3: CSVLLLTGGLYGYTF

J: TRBJ1-4
D: TRBD1
V: TRBV7-9
size: .
DNA: TGTGCCAGCAGCTTCTTGGGGGACAGCAATGAAAAACTGTTTTTT
CDR3: CASSFLGDSNEKLFF

J: TRBJ2-3
D: .
V: TRBV4-1
size: few
DNA: TGCGCCAGCAGCCTTTCAGGCGTCCGCACAGATACGCAGTATTTT
CDR3: CASSLSGVRTDTQYF

J: TRBJ2-3
D: .
V: TRBV28
size: .
DNA: TGTGCCAGCAGTTATCAGGGGTACACAGATACGCAGTATTTT
CDR3: CASSYQGYTDTQYF

J: TRBJ2-3
D: .
V: TRBV7-3
size: .
DNA: TGTGCCAGCAGCTTAAATAAGGGAGGCACAGATACGCAGTATTTT
CDR3: CASSLNKGGTDTQYF

J: TRBJ2-7
D: .
V: TRBV9
size: .
DNA: TGTGCCAGCAGCGCTCGGGACTCTCGGCGAGAGCAGTACTTC
CDR3: CASSARDSRREQYF

J: TRBJ1-4
D: .
V: TRBV30
size: .
DNA: TGTGCCTACGATCGTGAAAAACTGTTTTTT
CDR3: CAYDREKLFF

J: TRBJ2-3
D: TRBD2
V: TRBV12-5
size: .
DNA: TGTGCTAGTGGGAGCGGGGGAGGAACAGATACGCAGTATTTT
CDR3: CASGSGGGTDTQYF

J: TRBJ1-2
D: TRBD1
V: TRBV19
size: .
DNA: TGTGCCAGTAGTCGGGACAGGAGGTATGGTGGCTACACCTTC
CDR3: CASSRDRRYGGYTF

J: TRBJ1-6
D: TRBD1
V: TRBV30
size: .
DNA: TGTGCCTGGATGGGACAGGGTGCTTCACCCCTCCACTTT
CDR3: CAWMGQGASPLHF

J: TRBJ1-5
D: TRBD1
V: TRBV6-6
size: .
DNA: TGTGCCAGCGACAGGGCCCCCAATCAGCCCCAGCATTTT
CDR3: CASDRAPNQPQHF

J: TRBJ1-5
D: .
V: TRBV7-9
size: few
DNA: TGTGCCAGCAGCCCGGGGACCCGAGGGCCCCAGCATTTT
CDR3: CASSPGTRGPQHF

J: TRBJ1-1
D: .
V: TRBV30
size: .
DNA: TGTGCCTGGAGTGGATGGGGGGCACCGAACACTGAAGCTTTCTTT
CDR3: CAWSGWGAPNTEAFF

J: TRBJ1-5
D: .
V: TRBV4-1
size: few
DNA: TGCGCCAGCAGCCAAGATAGGACTGATCAGCCCCAGCATTTT
CDR3: CASSQDRTDQPQHF

J: TRBJ2-3
D: TRBD2
V: TRBV25-1
size: few
DNA: TGTGCCAGCAGTGAATCCCCCGGGACTAGAAACACAGATACGCAGTATTTT
CDR3: CASSESPGTRNTDTQYF

J: TRBJ1-2
D: .
V: TRBV20-1
size: few
DNA: TGCAGTGCTAGAGCGACAGATGTAGGCACCTTC
CDR3: CSARATDVGTF

J: TRBJ1-1
D: TRBD1
V: TRBV5-1
size: few
DNA: TGCGCCAGCAGCATACAGGGGGCGAGTGATGAAGCTTTCTTT
CDR3: CASSIQGASDEAFF